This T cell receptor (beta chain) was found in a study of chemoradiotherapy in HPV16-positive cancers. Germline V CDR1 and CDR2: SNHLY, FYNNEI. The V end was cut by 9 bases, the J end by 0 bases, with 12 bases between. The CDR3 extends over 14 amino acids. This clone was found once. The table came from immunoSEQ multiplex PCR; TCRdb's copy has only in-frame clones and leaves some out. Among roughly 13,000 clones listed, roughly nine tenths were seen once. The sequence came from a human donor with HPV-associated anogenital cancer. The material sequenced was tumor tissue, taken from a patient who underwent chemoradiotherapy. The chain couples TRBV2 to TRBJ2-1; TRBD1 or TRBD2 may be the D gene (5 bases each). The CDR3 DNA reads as TGTGCCAGTAGGGACGACAGCTCCTACAATGAGCAGTTCTTC. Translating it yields CASRDDSSYNEQFF. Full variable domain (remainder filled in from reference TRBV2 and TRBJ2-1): EPEVTQTPSHQVTQMGQEVILRCVPISNHLYFYWYRQILGQKVEFLVSFYNNEISEKSEIFDDQFSVERPDGSNFTLKIRSTKLEDSAMYFCASRDDSSYNEQFFGPGTRLTVL.